These 20 T cell receptor beta chains share one sample of origin, sequenced in a study of CXCR3-negative and CXCR3-positive naive CD8 T cells. Through 5' RACE with UMI labels, the TRB cDNA libraries were prepared. TCRdb reprocessed the 5' RACE reads and reports one entry per CDR3 protein, with no DNA. With about 6,200 distinct CDR3 sequences in the sample, the ten largest clones hold 1.3% to 1.5%. Findings and limits, study-wide: Compared with CXCR3-negative naive cells, CXCR3-positive naive cells showed more hydrophobic TRB CDR3s.

Their antigen targets remain unknown. The sequenced sample consisted of naive CXCR3+ CD8+ T cells from blood. Subset of the sample: CD45RO-CCR7+CD27+CD95- naive CD8+ T cells expressing CXCR3 (TNR3+). Receptors were obtained from a human donor in good health. Some clones in this sample may be carry-over from other donors' samples.

This clonotype is labeled medium-sized based on frequency. The chain joins TRBV6-6 to TRBJ2-5. CDR3 length equals 16 residues. Germline CDR1 MNHNY, CDR2 SVGAGI (reference sequence). The CDR3 sequence is CASSYSGGAYQETQYF.

V gene TRBV24-1 combines with J gene TRBJ1-1. Germline CDR1 KGHDR, CDR2 SFDVKD. This CDR3 comprises 11 residues. The CDR3 here is CATIKGTEAFF.

This clonotype is labeled medium-sized (0.01 to 0.1%) based on frequency. This chain uses TRBV11-2 with TRBJ2-7; TCRdb selects TRBD1, and the lack of DNA leaves this call unchecked. This CDR3 contains 18 residues. The germline gives CDR1 SGHAT, CDR2 FQNNGV. CDR3 sequence reads: CASSLDHFGQGVSYEQYF.

This clonotype shows up as medium-sized by frequency. The genes are TRBV7-9 and TRBJ2-7; the D gene TCRdb calls, TRBD2, cannot be checked with no DNA. This CDR3 contains 13 residues. CDR1 and CDR2 from the germline V gene are SEHNR and FQNEAQ (reference sequence). CDR3 sequence: CASSSRGSGEQYF.

The gene calls are TRBV5-1 and TRBJ2-1; without DNA, the TCRdb call of TRBD1 cannot be checked. The CDR3 length is 14 residues. The germline gives CDR1 SGHRS, CDR2 YFSETQ. This CDR3 is CASSSKLQGNEQFF.

This clonotype is labeled medium-sized (0.01 to 0.1%) based on frequency. This sequence joins TRBV28 and TRBJ2-3; with no DNA, the TCRdb D assignment of TRBD2 cannot be verified. The CDR3 is 16 amino acids. Germline V lookup: CDR1 MDHEN, CDR2 SYDVKM. CDR3 sequence: CASSPIPSGSADTQYF. The full variable domain, rest sourced from reference TRBV28 and TRBJ2-3, is DVKVTQSSRYLVKRTGEKVFLECVQDMDHENMFWYRQDPGLGLRLIYFSYDVKMKEKGDIPEGYSVSREKKERFSLILESASTNQTSMYLCASSPIPSGSADTQYFGPGTRLTVL.

The rearrangement uses TRBV20-1 and TRBJ1-6. The length of the CDR3 is 12 residues. Germline V CDR1 and CDR2: DFQATT, SNEGSKA (reference sequence). The CDR3 sequence is CSASGVGSPLHF.

This clonotype counts as medium-sized by frequency. The chain recombines TRBV15 with TRBJ2-5; TCRdb calls TRBD1, which cannot be checked without DNA. CDR1 and CDR2 from the germline V gene are LNHNV and YYDKDF (reference sequence). This CDR3 spans 13 amino acids. The CDR3 here is CATGGQGQETQYF.

J is TRBJ2-1 and V is TRBV11-3. There are 11 residues in the CDR3. Looked up from germline, CDR1 is SGHNT and CDR2 is YENEEA. The CDR3 reads CASSLLGEQFF.

Its frequency marks this clonotype as medium-sized (0.01 to 0.1%). This rearrangement joins TRBV15 to TRBJ2-7; the TCRdb D gene call, TRBD1, has no DNA to confirm it. Germline values: CDR1 LNHNV, CDR2 YYDKDF (reference sequence). CDR3 length equals 16 residues. The CDR3 loop is CATSTSGGSPTHEQYF.

Measured by frequency, this clonotype is medium-sized. This rearrangement joins TRBV7-2 to TRBJ2-1. The CDR3 is 14 amino acids. Germline values: CDR1 SGHTA, CDR2 FQGNSA. The chain's CDR3 is CASSLESIYNEQFF.

The chain has TRBV20-1 and TRBJ2-1; TCRdb picks TRBD2, but there is no DNA to check that call. Per germline, CDR1 DFQATT and CDR2 SNEGSKA (reference sequence). The length of the CDR3 is 14 residues. The CDR3 here is CSARDLGPEAEQFF.

The rearrangement joins TRBV7-2 to TRBJ2-1; the TCRdb call, TRBD2, lacks DNA for checking. Germline lookup yields CDR1 SGHTA and CDR2 FQGNSA. This CDR3 spans 16 amino acids. The CDR3: CASTLGLGLVYNEQFF. Variable domain in full (rest from reference TRBV7-2 and TRBJ2-1): GAGVSQSPSNKVTEKGKDVELRCDPISGHTALYWYRQSLGQGLEFLIYFQGNSAPDKSGLPSDRFSAERTGGSVSTLTIQRTQQEDSAVYLCASTLGLGLVYNEQFFGPGTRLTVL.

The chain has TRBV25-1 and TRBJ1-6. CDR3 size: 14 residues. Germline-derived CDR1 and CDR2 are MGHDK and SYGVNS. The CDR3 loop is CASSDETNYSPLHF.

V usage is TRBV7-9 and J usage is TRBJ1-1; the TRBD1 assignment by TCRdb is unverifiable without DNA. CDR3 length: 15 amino acids. CDR1 and CDR2 (germline): SEHNR, FQNEAQ (reference sequence). The CDR3 is CASSPSQGGNTEAFF.

This chain links TRBV10-2 with TRBJ2-1. This CDR3 region has 16 residues. Looked up from germline, CDR1 is WSHSY and CDR2 is SAAADI. CDR3 protein: CASSEVGGGSYNEQFF.

This clonotype is labeled medium-sized based on frequency. The rearrangement uses TRBV6-5 and TRBJ2-1. The length of the CDR3 is 13 residues. In germline, CDR1 is MNHEY, CDR2 SVGAGI. The chain's CDR3 is CASGPTEYNEQFF.

This clonotype ranks as medium-sized in terms of frequency. V usage is TRBV5-1 and J usage is TRBJ2-5; as DNA is missing, the TRBD2 call by TCRdb cannot be tested. Germline loops: CDR1 SGHRS, CDR2 YFSETQ. This CDR3 contains 16 residues. CDR3 amino acids: CASSPPASGNSETQYF.

Considering frequency, this clonotype is medium-sized. This chain links TRBV5-6 with TRBJ2-5. Germline CDR1 reads SGHDT; CDR2 reads YYEEEE. The CDR3 sequence is 12 residues long. The CDR3 region is CASSGVGETQYF.

This rearrangement joins TRBV28 to TRBJ1-1; the TRBD1 assignment by TCRdb is unverifiable without DNA. The germline gives CDR1 MDHEN, CDR2 SYDVKM. This CDR3 spans 14 amino acids. The CDR3 loop is CASSIGGADTEAFF.